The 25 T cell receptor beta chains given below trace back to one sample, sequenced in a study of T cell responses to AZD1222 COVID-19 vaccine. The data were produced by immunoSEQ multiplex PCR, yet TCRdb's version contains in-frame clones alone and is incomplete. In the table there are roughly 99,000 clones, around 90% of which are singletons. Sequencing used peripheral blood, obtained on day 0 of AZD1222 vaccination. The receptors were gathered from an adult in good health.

The CDR3 DNA reads as TGTGCCAGCAGCTTAGGGTATGCGGGGGTCGGGCGCAATCAGCCCCAGCATTTT. It specifies CASSLGYAGVGRNQPQHF. The chain is built from TRBV7-2 and TRBJ1-5; possibly TRBD1 for D (5 bases). Trimming stripped 1 base from V and 2 bases from J, with 18 bases between. Per germline, CDR1 SGHTA and CDR2 FQGNSA. The CDR3 spans 18 residues. Combining the CDR3 with reference TRBV7-2 and TRBJ1-5 gives the whole variable domain GAGVSQSPSNKVTEKGKDVELRCDPISGHTALYWYRQSLGQGLEFLIYFQGNSAPDKSGLPSDRFSAERTGGSVSTLTIQRTQQEDSAVYLCASSLGYAGVGRNQPQHFGDGTRLSIL.

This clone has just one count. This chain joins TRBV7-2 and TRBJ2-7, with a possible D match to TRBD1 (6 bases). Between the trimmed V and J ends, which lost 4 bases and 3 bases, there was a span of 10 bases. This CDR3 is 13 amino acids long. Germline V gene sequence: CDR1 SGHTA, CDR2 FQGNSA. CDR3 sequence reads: CASSYRDNYEQYF. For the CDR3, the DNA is TGTGCCAGCAGCTACCGGGACAACTACGAGCAGTACTTC.

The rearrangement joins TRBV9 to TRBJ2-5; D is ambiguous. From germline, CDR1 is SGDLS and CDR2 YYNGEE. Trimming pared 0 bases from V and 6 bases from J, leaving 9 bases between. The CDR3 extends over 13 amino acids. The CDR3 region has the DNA TGTGCCAGCAGCGTAGGGGCAGTTCAGACCCAGTACTTC. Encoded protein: CASSVGAVQTQYF.

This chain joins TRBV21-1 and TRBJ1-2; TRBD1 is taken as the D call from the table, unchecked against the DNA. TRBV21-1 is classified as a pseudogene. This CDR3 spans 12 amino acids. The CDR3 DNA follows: TGTGCCAGCATCAGGACAGGGAATGGCTACACCTTC. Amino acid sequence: CASIRTGNGYTF.

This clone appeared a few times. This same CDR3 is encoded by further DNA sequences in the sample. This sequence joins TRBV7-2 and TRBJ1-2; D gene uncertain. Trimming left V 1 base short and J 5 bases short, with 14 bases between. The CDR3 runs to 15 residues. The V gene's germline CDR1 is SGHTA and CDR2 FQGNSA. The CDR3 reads CASSLGPDSSYGYTF. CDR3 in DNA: TGTGCCAGCAGCTTAGGACCGGACTCTTCGTATGGCTACACCTTC.

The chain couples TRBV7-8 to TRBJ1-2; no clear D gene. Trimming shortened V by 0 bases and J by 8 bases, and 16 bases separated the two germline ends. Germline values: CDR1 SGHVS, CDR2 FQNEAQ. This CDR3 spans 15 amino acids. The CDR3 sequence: CASSLAKTGFEGYTF. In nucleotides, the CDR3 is TGTGCCAGCAGCTTAGCGAAAACGGGGTTTGAGGGCTACACCTTC.

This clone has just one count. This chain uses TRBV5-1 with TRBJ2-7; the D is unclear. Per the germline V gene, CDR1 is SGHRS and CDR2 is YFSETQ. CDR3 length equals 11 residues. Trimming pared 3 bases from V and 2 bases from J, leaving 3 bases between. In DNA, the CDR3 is TGCGCCAGCAGCTCCACCTACGAGCAGTACTTC. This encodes CASSSTYEQYF.

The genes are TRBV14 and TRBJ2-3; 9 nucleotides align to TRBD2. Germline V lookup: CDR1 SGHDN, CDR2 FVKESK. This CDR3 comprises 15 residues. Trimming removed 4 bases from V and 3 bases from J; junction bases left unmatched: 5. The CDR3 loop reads CASSRAGGLTDTQYF. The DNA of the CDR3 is TGTGCCAGCAGCCGAGCGGGGGGATTGACAGATACGCAGTATTTT.

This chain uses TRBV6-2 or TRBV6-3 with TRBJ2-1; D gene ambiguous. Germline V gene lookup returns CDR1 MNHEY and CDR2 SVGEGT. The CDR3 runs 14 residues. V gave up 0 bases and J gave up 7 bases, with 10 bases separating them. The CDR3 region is CASSYSMALNEQFF. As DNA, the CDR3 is TGTGCCAGCAGTTACTCGATGGCGTTAAATGAGCAGTTCTTC.

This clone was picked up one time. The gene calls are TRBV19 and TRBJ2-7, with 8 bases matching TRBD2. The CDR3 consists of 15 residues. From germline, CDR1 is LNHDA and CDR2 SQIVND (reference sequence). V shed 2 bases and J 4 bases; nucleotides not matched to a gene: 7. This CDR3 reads CASSITSGSIYEQYF. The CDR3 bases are TGTGCCAGTAGTATAACCAGCGGGAGCATATACGAGCAGTACTTC.

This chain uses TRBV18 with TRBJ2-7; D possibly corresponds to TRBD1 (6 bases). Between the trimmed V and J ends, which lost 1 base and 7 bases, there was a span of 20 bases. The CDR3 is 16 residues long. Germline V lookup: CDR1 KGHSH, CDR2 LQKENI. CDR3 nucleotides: TGTGCCAGCTCACCACTAACACAGGGCTCCAGACGGGAGCAGTACTTC. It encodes CASSPLTQGSRREQYF.

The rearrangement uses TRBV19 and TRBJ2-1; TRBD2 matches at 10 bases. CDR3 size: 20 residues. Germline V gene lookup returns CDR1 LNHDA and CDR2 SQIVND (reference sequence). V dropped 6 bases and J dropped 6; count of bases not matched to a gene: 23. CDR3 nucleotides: TGTGCCAGTAGGTTGGTCGGGACTAGCGTATCAGTAACAAGGGCCAATGAGCAGTTCTTC. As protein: CASRLVGTSVSVTRANEQFF.

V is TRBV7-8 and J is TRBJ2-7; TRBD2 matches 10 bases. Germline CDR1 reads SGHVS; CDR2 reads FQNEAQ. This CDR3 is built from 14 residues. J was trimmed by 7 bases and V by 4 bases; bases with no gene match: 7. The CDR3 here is CASSSSGGAREQYF. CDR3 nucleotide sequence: TGTGCCAGCAGCTCGAGCGGGGGGGCCAGGGAGCAGTACTTC.

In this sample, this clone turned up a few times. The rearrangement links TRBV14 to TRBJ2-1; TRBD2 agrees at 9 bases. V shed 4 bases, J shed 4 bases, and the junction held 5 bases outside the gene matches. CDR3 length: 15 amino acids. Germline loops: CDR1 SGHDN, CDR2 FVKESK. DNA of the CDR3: TGTGCCAGCAGCCTCCGACTAGCGGAATACAATGAGCAGTTCTTC. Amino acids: CASSLRLAEYNEQFF.

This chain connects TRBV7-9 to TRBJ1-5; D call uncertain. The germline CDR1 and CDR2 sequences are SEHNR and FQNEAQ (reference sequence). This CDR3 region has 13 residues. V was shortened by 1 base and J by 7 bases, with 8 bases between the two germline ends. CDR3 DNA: TGTGCCAGCAGCTTAGAGGACTTCCAGCCCCAGCATTTT. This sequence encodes CASSLEDFQPQHF.

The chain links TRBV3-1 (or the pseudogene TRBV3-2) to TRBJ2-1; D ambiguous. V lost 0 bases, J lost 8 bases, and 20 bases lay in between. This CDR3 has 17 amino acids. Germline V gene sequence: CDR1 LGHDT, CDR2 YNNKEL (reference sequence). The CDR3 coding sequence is TGTGCCAGCAGCCAAGACACCTCTAGGCTCTACGGGCATGAGCAGTTCTTC. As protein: CASSQDTSRLYGHEQFF.

CDR3 coding DNA: TGTGCCGGTTCCTACGGGGGGGCGTACGGCTACACCTTC. Residues: CAGSYGGAYGYTF. J is TRBJ1-2 and V is TRBV19; a weak D match, TRBD1 (6 bases). The CDR3 length is 13 residues. Trimming removed 11 bases at V and 8 bases at J, with 21 bases between. The germline CDR1 and CDR2 sequences are LNHDA and SQIVND (reference sequence).

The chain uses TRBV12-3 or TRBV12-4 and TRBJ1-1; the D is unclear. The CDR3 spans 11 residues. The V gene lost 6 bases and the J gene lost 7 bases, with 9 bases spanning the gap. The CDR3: CASSSQSEAFF. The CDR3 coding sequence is TGTGCCAGCAGCTCACAGAGTGAAGCTTTCTTT.

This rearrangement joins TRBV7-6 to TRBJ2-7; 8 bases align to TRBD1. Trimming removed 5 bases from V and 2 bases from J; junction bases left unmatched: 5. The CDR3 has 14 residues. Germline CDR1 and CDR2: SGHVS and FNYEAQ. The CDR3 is CASSHRTGPYEQYF. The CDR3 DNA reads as TGTGCCAGCAGCCACCGGACAGGGCCCTACGAGCAGTACTTC.

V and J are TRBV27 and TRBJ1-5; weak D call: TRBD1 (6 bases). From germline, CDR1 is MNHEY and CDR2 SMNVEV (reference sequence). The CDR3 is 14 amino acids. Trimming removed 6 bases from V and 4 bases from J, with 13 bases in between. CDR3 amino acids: CASRFRRGNQPQHF. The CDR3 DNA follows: TGTGCCAGCAGATTCCGTAGGGGGAATCAGCCCCAGCATTTT.

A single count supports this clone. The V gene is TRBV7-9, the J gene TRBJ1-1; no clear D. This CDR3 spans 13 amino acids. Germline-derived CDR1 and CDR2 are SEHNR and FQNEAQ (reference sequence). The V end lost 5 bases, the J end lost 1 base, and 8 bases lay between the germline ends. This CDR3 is CASSRQANTEAFF. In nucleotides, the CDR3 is TGTGCCAGCAGCAGACAAGCGAACACTGAAGCTTTCTTT.

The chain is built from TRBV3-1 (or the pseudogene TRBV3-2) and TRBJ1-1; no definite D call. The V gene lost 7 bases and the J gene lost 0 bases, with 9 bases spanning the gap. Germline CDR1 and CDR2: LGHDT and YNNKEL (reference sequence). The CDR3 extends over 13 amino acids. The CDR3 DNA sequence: TGTGCCAGCACCCACTCAGTGAACACTGAAGCTTTCTTT. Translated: CASTHSVNTEAFF.

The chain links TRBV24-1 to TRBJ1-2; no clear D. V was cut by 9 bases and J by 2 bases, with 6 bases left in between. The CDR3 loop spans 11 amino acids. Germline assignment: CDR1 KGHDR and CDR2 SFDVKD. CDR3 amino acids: CATLGNYGYTF. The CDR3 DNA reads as TGTGCCACCCTAGGGAACTATGGCTACACCTTC.

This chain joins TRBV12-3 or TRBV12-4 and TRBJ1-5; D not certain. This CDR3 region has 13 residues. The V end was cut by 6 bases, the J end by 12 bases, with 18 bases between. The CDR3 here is CASSLSGFKVQHF. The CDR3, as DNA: TGTGCCAGCAGCCTCTCGGGGTTCAAGGTCCAGCATTTT.

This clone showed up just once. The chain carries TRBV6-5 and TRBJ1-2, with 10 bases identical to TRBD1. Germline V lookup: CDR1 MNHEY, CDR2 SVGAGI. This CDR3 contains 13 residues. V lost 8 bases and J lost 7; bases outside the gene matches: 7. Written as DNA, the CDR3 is TGTGCCAGCGATCCGGGACAGGGGTCTGGCTACACCTTC. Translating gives CASDPGQGSGYTF.